Shown below are 22 T cell receptor beta chains from a single sample sequenced in a study of shared clonotypes between healthy human individuals. Libraries were prepared by immunoSEQ multiplex PCR; TCRdb keeps only in-frame clonotypes and omits some of them. The table includes some 2,400,000 clones, more than 90% detected once. Sequenced material: naive CD4+ T cells sorted from blood. Subset denoted: CD45RA+ positively selected. The receptors come from a man between 18 and 35 years old in good health.

The chain recombines TRBV7-2 with TRBJ2-7; D gene unclear. The length of the CDR3 is 14 residues. The V end lost 1 base, the J end lost 6 bases, and 13 bases lay between the germline ends. CDR1 and CDR2 from the germline V gene are SGHTA and FQGNSA. The CDR3 region has the DNA TGTGCCAGCAGCTTAGATCCCCTCTATGGCGAGCAGTACTTC. This translates into CASSLDPLYGEQYF.

The rearrangement uses TRBV7-2 and TRBJ1-5; weak D call: TRBD1 (6 bases). This CDR3 is built from 16 residues. V dropped 1 base and J dropped 2 bases, with 12 bases sitting between them. Germline V lookup: CDR1 SGHTA, CDR2 FQGNSA. DNA of the CDR3: TGTGCCAGCAGCTTAGTTTCAGGGGCGGGCAATCAGCCCCAGCATTTT. This gives the protein CASSLVSGAGNQPQHF.

The rearrangement links TRBV4-2 to TRBJ1-2; D is undetermined. Trimming took off 4 bases at V and 4 bases at J, with 19 bases between the two ends. Germline CDR1 is LGHNA and CDR2 is YNFKEQ. The CDR3 spans 16 residues. This chain's CDR3 is CASSPEPGEPFYGYTF. CDR3 in DNA: TGTGCCAGCAGCCCCGAACCGGGAGAACCCTTCTATGGCTACACCTTC.

This clone appeared once. This chain connects TRBV4-1 to TRBJ2-5; 8 nucleotides match TRBD1. Unmatched junction bases numbered 10, after V lost 1 base and J lost 6 bases. CDR1 and CDR2 from the germline V gene are MGHRA and YSYEKL. There are 16 residues in the CDR3. The CDR3 loop reads CASSQGLVGDRQTQYF. CDR3 coding DNA: TGCGCCAGCAGCCAAGGACTAGTAGGGGACAGGCAGACCCAGTACTTC.

The rearrangement links TRBV28 to TRBJ1-2; D is unclear. V was clipped by 8 bases and J by 6 bases, with 19 bases between them. Per the germline V gene, CDR1 is MDHEN and CDR2 is SYDVKM. The length of the CDR3 is 14 residues. The CDR3 bases are TGTGCCAGCCGTTCCCCCGGACGGAATAATGGCTACACCTTC. Its translation: CASRSPGRNNGYTF.

The J gene is TRBJ2-7, the V gene TRBV27; TRBD1 aligns across 9 bases. The germline V gene encodes CDR1 MNHEY and CDR2 SMNVEV (reference sequence). Unmatched junction bases numbered 9, after V lost 3 bases and J lost 12 bases. The CDR3 is 13 amino acids. DNA of the CDR3: TGTGCCAGCAGTTTCGTGGGACAGGGAGTTTCGTACTTC. Protein product: CASSFVGQGVSYF.

The rearrangement joins TRBV6-1 to TRBJ2-7; D unclear. The CDR3 runs to 15 residues. V was clipped by 2 bases and J by 0 bases, with 11 bases between them. Germline V gene lookup returns CDR1 MNHNS and CDR2 SASEGT. CDR3 coding DNA: TGTGCCAGCAGTGAATTCTGGACCCCCTCCTACGAGCAGTACTTC. Amino acid sequence: CASSEFWTPSYEQYF.

A remark on this clone: The same CDR3 also results from other DNA sequences found in this sample. J is TRBJ2-5 and V is TRBV2; D possibly uses TRBD1 or TRBD2 (5 bases each). Trimming pared 6 bases from V and 1 base from J, leaving 9 bases between. The CDR3 is 13 residues long. CDR1 SNHLY and CDR2 FYNNEI come from the germline V gene. The CDR3 loop is CASRRDLQETQYF. CDR3 in DNA: TGTGCCAGCAGAAGGGACCTCCAAGAGACCCAGTACTTC.

The V and J genes are TRBV18 and TRBJ1-1; D might be TRBD1 (6 bases). Germline CDR1 and CDR2: KGHSH and LQKENI. The CDR3 totals 15 residues. Trimming left V 3 bases short and J 0 bases short, with 11 bases between. CDR3 region: CASSPIQGMNTEAFF. The CDR3 DNA follows: TGTGCCAGCTCACCCATACAGGGTATGAACACTGAAGCTTTCTTT.

The genes are TRBV14 and TRBJ1-2, with a weak D call TRBD1 (6 bases). Trimming removed 1 base at V and 2 bases at J, with 11 bases between. CDR1 and CDR2 from the germline V gene are SGHDN and FVKESK. The CDR3 is 15 amino acids. CDR3 amino acids: CASSQATGTNYGYTF. DNA of the CDR3: TGTGCCAGCAGCCAAGCTACAGGGACCAACTATGGCTACACCTTC.

Turning to this clone: In the same sample, other DNA sequences code for this CDR3. The rearrangement uses TRBV2 and TRBJ2-5, with 11 bases that match TRBD2. Germline assignment: CDR1 SNHLY and CDR2 FYNNEI. The V gene end was trimmed by 8 bases and the J gene end by 3 bases; junction bases not matched to a gene: 2. The CDR3 consists of 13 residues. CDR3 DNA sequence: TGTGCCAGCCGGGGACTAGCGGAAGAGACCCAGTACTTC. Translation: CASRGLAEETQYF.

This clone was found once. The sample carries other DNA sequences with the same CDR3. The V gene is TRBV7-2, the J gene TRBJ2-1, with D perhaps matching TRBD2 (6 bases). The V and J ends lost 5 bases and 3 bases respectively, with 8 bases between them. The CDR3 sequence is 13 residues long. In germline, CDR1 is SGHTA, CDR2 FQGNSA. The DNA for the CDR3 is TGTGCCAGCAGCCAGGGACTCTACAATGAGCAGTTCTTC. This gives the protein CASSQGLYNEQFF.

A word on this clone: Other DNA sequences of this sample code for an identical CDR3. The CDR3 DNA is TGTGCCATTCAGGACAGGGCCACAGATACGCAGTATTTT. Protein: CAIQDRATDTQYF. The J gene is TRBJ2-3, the V gene TRBV10-3, with TRBD1 identical over 8 bases. CDR3 length: 13 amino acids. CDR1 and CDR2 from the germline V gene are ENHRY and SYGVKD. Germline trimming cut 9 bases from V and 2 bases from J; bases unmatched to any gene: 4.

The rearrangement joins TRBV5-1 to TRBJ1-5; D is undetermined. The V gene lost 0 bases and the J gene lost 2 bases, with 12 bases spanning the gap. The CDR3 is made up of 16 amino acids. Looked up from germline, CDR1 is SGHRS and CDR2 is YFSETQ. The CDR3 bases are TGCGCCAGCAGCTTGGCCGGTGGTACCGGCAATCAGCCCCAGCATTTT. Translating it yields CASSLAGGTGNQPQHF.

V and J are TRBV6-5 and TRBJ2-7; D remains ambiguous. CDR3 length: 15 residues. Germline V gene lookup returns CDR1 MNHEY and CDR2 SVGAGI. Trimming shortened V by 6 bases and J by 0 bases, and 15 bases separated the two germline ends. The CDR3 coding sequence is TGTGCCAGCAGAAGATTCCAGGACCCCTCCTACGAGCAGTACTTC. Protein sequence: CASRRFQDPSYEQYF.

V is TRBV4-3 and J is TRBJ1-2, with D possibly matching TRBD1 (5 bases). Germline V gives CDR1 LGHNA, CDR2 YSLEER. Deletions cut 0 bases from V and 5 bases from J, with 10 bases between. The CDR3 totals 14 residues. The CDR3 bases are TGCGCCAGCAGCCAAGATCGACAGCGGTATGGCTACACCTTC. Its protein is CASSQDRQRYGYTF.

The chain employs TRBV5-1 and TRBJ2-7; tentatively, D is TRBD2 (7 bases). This CDR3 is built from 14 residues. Looked up from germline, CDR1 is SGHRS and CDR2 is YFSETQ. V lost 6 bases, J lost 6 bases, and 19 bases lay in between. The CDR3 reads CASISRPGGLEQYF. In DNA, the CDR3 is TGCGCCAGCATCTCCCGACCCGGGGGGCTCGAGCAGTACTTC.

V is TRBV11-2 and J is TRBJ1-2; no clear D gene. With 1 base removed from V and 0 bases from J, the gap between germline ends came to 21 bases. This CDR3 spans 19 amino acids. The germline V gene has CDR1 SGHAT and CDR2 FQNNGV. CDR3 sequence: CASSLVRGRGEKANYGYTF. In DNA form, the CDR3 reads TGTGCCAGCAGCTTAGTTAGAGGGAGAGGAGAAAAAGCTAACTATGGCTACACCTTC.

The chain links TRBV7-3 to TRBJ2-3; no definite D call. Trimming stripped 4 bases from V and 2 bases from J, with 7 bases between. This CDR3 has 13 amino acids. In germline, CDR1 is SGHTA, CDR2 FQGTGA. The CDR3 sequence: CASSYSFTDTQYF. CDR3 sequence (DNA): TGTGCCAGCAGCTATTCGTTCACAGATACGCAGTATTTT.

The chain links TRBV6-6 to TRBJ1-5; TRBD1 might be the D (5 bases). Germline V gene data show CDR1 as MNHNY and CDR2 as SVGAGI (reference sequence). V was clipped by 1 base and J by 4 bases, with 14 bases between them. This CDR3 has 16 amino acids. CDR3 bases: TGTGCCAGCAGTTACTGGGCGAGCAGGGAAAATCAGCCCCAGCATTTT. This encodes CASSYWASRENQPQHF.

The chain couples TRBV29-1 to TRBJ2-6; no clear D gene. This CDR3 has 14 amino acids. V lost 7 bases, J lost 6 bases, and 16 bases lay in between. The V gene's germline CDR1 is SQVTM and CDR2 ANQGSEA. The CDR3 bases are TGCAGCGCTCGATTAGGTGGAACGGCCAACGTCCTGACTTTC. Translated: CSARLGGTANVLTF.

The V call is TRBV7-8, the J call TRBJ2-7; tentatively, D is TRBD1 (6 bases). V shed 5 bases and J shed 0 bases, with 11 bases lying between them. The germline gives CDR1 SGHVS, CDR2 FQNEAQ. This CDR3 is 14 amino acids long. The CDR3 sequence: CASSPGQYSYEQYF. DNA for the CDR3: TGTGCCAGCAGCCCAGGACAGTACTCCTACGAGCAGTACTTC.